The 27 T cell receptor beta chains below come from one sample, sequenced in a study of blood T cell repertoires in COVID-19. Only in-frame clones appear in the TCRdb table, and some are missing; sequencing was by immunoSEQ multiplex PCR. Here the sample spans 150,000 to 200,000 clones, about 80% being singletons. Material: peripheral blood. Receptors were obtained from a woman in her thirties or forties with COVID-19, enrolled during active disease.

The chain uses TRBV21-1 and TRBJ2-7; the table gives TRBD2 as D, unverified against the DNA. TRBV21-1 is assigned pseudogene status. The CDR3 spans 15 residues. The CDR3 region is CASSKYGGGGYEQYF. In DNA form, the CDR3 reads TGTGCCAGCAGCAAATACGGGGGAGGGGGGTACGAGCAGTACTTC.

The V and J genes are TRBV7-4 and TRBJ1-1; TRBD1 aligns across 8 bases. The CDR3 loop spans 14 amino acids. The germline CDR1 and CDR2 sequences are SGHVT and SQSDAQ. Unmatched junction bases numbered 6, after V lost 5 bases and J lost 4 bases. The CDR3 DNA reads as TGTGCCAGCAGCGCCGGGACAGGAGGCACTGAAGCTTTCTTT. Translated: CASSAGTGGTEAFF.

The rearrangement joins TRBV7-2 to TRBJ2-3; D is ambiguous. With 6 bases removed from V and 2 bases from J, the gap between germline ends came to 6 bases. The CDR3 loop spans 12 amino acids. Looked up from germline, CDR1 is SGHTA and CDR2 is FQGNSA. The CDR3 DNA follows: TGTGCCAGCAGTTTTTACACAGATACGCAGTATTTT. Translation gives CASSFYTDTQYF.

This chain links TRBV9 with TRBJ2-2; TRBD2 agrees at 9 bases. The CDR3 has 14 residues. CDR1 SGDLS and CDR2 YYNGEE come from the germline V gene. Trimming at V came to 6 bases and at J to 6 bases, leaving 6 bases not matched to a gene. Here the CDR3 DNA reads TGTGCCAGCAAGCTGGGACTAGCAGCCGGGGAGCTGTTTTTT. It yields the protein CASKLGLAAGELFF.

The chain carries TRBV10-1 and TRBJ2-7, with TRBD2 matching 11 bases. V was pared by 4 bases and J by 6 bases, with 2 bases of the junction left unmatched. The germline CDR1 and CDR2 sequences are WNHNN and SYGVQD (reference sequence). This CDR3 has 13 amino acids. CDR3 nucleotides: TGCGCCAGCAGTGCACTAGCGGGAGTCGAGCAGTACTTC. This gives the protein CASSALAGVEQYF.

The CDR3 DNA follows: TGTGCCAGCAGCGACACAGGGGGCGATCAGCCCCAGCATTTT. Encoded protein: CASSDTGGDQPQHF. The chain joins TRBV9 to TRBJ1-5; TRBD1 matches 9 bases. Germline V gives CDR1 SGDLS, CDR2 YYNGEE. V trimming: 3 bases; J trimming: 5 bases; junction bases outside the gene matches: 3. The CDR3 sequence is 14 residues long.

This chain uses TRBV10-3 with TRBJ2-1, with TRBD1 identical over 8 bases. The CDR3 has 16 residues. V was clipped by 7 bases and J by 3 bases; unmatched bases: 11. Germline V gene sequence: CDR1 ENHRY, CDR2 SYGVKD. The CDR3 bases are TGTGCCATCACCCAGAGCCCCACAGGGGGCTACAATGAGCAGTTCTTC. Protein: CAITQSPTGGYNEQFF.

The J gene is TRBJ1-3, the V gene TRBV27; TRBD1 might be the D (6 bases). V shed 5 bases and J shed 0 bases, with 8 bases lying between them. The CDR3 consists of 14 residues. Germline-derived CDR1 and CDR2 are MNHEY and SMNVEV (reference sequence). The CDR3 DNA reads TGTGCCAGCAGTACAGGGAGCTCTGGAAACACCATATATTTT. This gives the protein CASSTGSSGNTIYF.

CDR3 DNA sequence: TGCGCCAGCAGCCAAGTGGGGGGCCAAGAGACCCAGTACTTC. This sequence encodes CASSQVGGQETQYF. V gene TRBV4-1 combines with J gene TRBJ2-5; possible D gene TRBD2, 6 bases. Trimming took 1 base from V and 1 from J, leaving 7 bases between them. In germline, CDR1 is MGHRA, CDR2 YSYEKL. The CDR3 extends over 14 amino acids.

V is TRBV10-3 and J is TRBJ1-1, with 7 bases matching TRBD1. CDR1 is ENHRY, CDR2 SYGVKD, per germline. The CDR3 is made up of 12 amino acids. The V gene end was trimmed by 9 bases and the J gene end by 1 base; junction bases not matched to a gene: 2. The CDR3 nucleotides are TGTGCCATACGACAGGGGAACACTGAAGCTTTCTTT. It yields the protein CAIRQGNTEAFF.

The chain recombines TRBV6-4 with TRBJ2-3; 7 bases are shared with TRBD2. The ends lost 3 bases at V and 0 bases at J; junction bases unmatched: 3. The CDR3 runs 15 residues. The germline V gene has CDR1 MRHNA and CDR2 SNTAGT. CDR3 residues: CASSESSGSTDTQYF. For the CDR3, the DNA is TGTGCCAGCAGTGAGAGTAGCGGGAGCACAGATACGCAGTATTTT.

The V gene is TRBV5-1, the J gene TRBJ2-7, with 9 positions matching TRBD2. This CDR3 has 17 amino acids. Germline V gives CDR1 SGHRS, CDR2 YFSETQ. Unmatched junction bases numbered 13, after V lost 0 bases and J lost 6 bases. This CDR3 is CASSLAGTSSKEIEQYF. The CDR3 DNA reads TGCGCCAGCAGCTTGGCCGGGACTAGCTCTAAAGAGATCGAGCAGTACTTC.

J is TRBJ1-5 and V is TRBV2; 8 nucleotides line up with TRBD1. The CDR3 sequence is 15 residues long. The V and J ends lost 4 bases and 3 bases, in that order; junction bases with no gene match: 5. From germline, CDR1 is SNHLY and CDR2 FYNNEI. The CDR3 loop reads CASSGQGMANQPQHF. In DNA form, the CDR3 reads TGTGCCAGCAGTGGACAGGGGATGGCCAATCAGCCCCAGCATTTT.

This clone was picked up one time. CDR3 in DNA: TGTGCCAGCAGCTTTGGACAGGAGTGGGGCTACACCTTC. Encoded protein: CASSFGQEWGYTF. The rearrangement joins TRBV5-4 to TRBJ1-2; the match to TRBD1 covers 7 bases. Trimming took 2 bases from V and 8 from J; bases not matched to a gene: 6. Germline CDR1 reads SGHNT; CDR2 reads YYREEE (reference sequence). There are 13 residues in the CDR3.

The chain couples TRBV27 to TRBJ2-3; D might be TRBD2 (7 bases). In germline, CDR1 is MNHEY, CDR2 SMNVEV (reference sequence). CDR3 length: 16 residues. V was shortened by 8 bases and J by 4 bases, with 22 bases between the two germline ends. CDR3: CASRYGGAGSSDTQYF. The CDR3 DNA reads TGTGCCAGCCGTTATGGGGGGGCTGGGAGTTCAGATACGCAGTATTTT.

This chain uses TRBV2 with TRBJ2-4, with a weak D call TRBD2 (6 bases). From germline, CDR1 is SNHLY and CDR2 FYNNEI. Trimming removed 6 bases from V and 2 bases from J, with 8 bases in between. The CDR3 spans 13 residues. The CDR3 sequence: CASRGRSKNIQYF. The CDR3 DNA is TGTGCCAGCAGGGGGAGGTCCAAAAACATTCAGTACTTC.

This clone occurred a few times. V usage is TRBV3-1 (or the pseudogene TRBV3-2) and J usage is TRBJ1-5; 10 bases are a match to TRBD1. The V segment lost 1 base and the J segment 3 bases; nucleotides outside the gene matches: 6. The CDR3 covers 17 residues. CDR1 and CDR2 from the germline V gene are LGHDT and YNNKEL (reference sequence). CDR3 sequence reads: CASSQAWDRGVNQPQHF. DNA for the CDR3: TGTGCCAGCAGCCAAGCCTGGGACAGGGGAGTCAATCAGCCCCAGCATTTT.

The DNA of the CDR3 is TGTGCCTTGGCACTGGGCAGCCATCCGCCTGGGGGGGGCTACACCTTC. It specifies CALALGSHPPGGGYTF. This rearrangement joins TRBV30 to TRBJ1-2; D possibly corresponds to TRBD1 (5 bases). Between the trimmed V and J ends, which lost 7 bases and 8 bases, there was a span of 29 bases. Germline V gene lookup returns CDR1 GTSNPN and CDR2 SVGIG (reference sequence). This CDR3 spans 16 amino acids.

The rearrangement uses TRBV6-5 and TRBJ1-4; D ambiguous. Germline V lookup: CDR1 MNHEY, CDR2 SVGAGI. Trimming removed 0 bases at V and 4 bases at J, with 3 bases between. This CDR3 spans 13 amino acids. The CDR3 DNA reads as TGTGCCAGCAGTTACTCCCATAATGAAAAACTGTTTTTT. Translation: CASSYSHNEKLFF.

The V and J genes are TRBV15 and TRBJ1-1; 8 bases agree with TRBD1. Germline CDR1 and CDR2: LNHNV and YYDKDF (reference sequence). CDR3 length: 15 amino acids. V lost 1 base, J lost 4 bases, and 5 bases stayed unmatched. The DNA for the CDR3 is TGTGCCACCAGCAGAGGCACAGGGGGGCCCACTGAAGCTTTCTTT. This encodes CATSRGTGGPTEAFF.

This clone was seen just once. The chain employs TRBV2 and TRBJ2-5; 9 nucleotides match TRBD1. Unmatched junction bases numbered 13, after V lost 4 bases and J lost 1 base. Looked up from germline, CDR1 is SNHLY and CDR2 is FYNNEI. This CDR3 is 18 amino acids long. CDR3 nucleotide sequence: TGTGCCAGCAGTGGCTCCCTGGACAGGGGAAGTTCCCAAGAGACCCAGTACTTC. It encodes CASSGSLDRGSSQETQYF.

The chain is built from TRBV5-4 and TRBJ1-2, with 9 bases fitting TRBD1. This CDR3 spans 11 amino acids. The germline V gene encodes CDR1 SGHNT and CDR2 YYREEE (reference sequence). Unmatched junction bases numbered 6, after V lost 4 bases and J lost 14 bases. CDR3 sequence: CASSANRGQTF. The CDR3, as DNA: TGTGCCAGCAGCGCAAACAGGGGGCAAACCTTC.

The CDR3 spells CASSENVWGLNNQPQHF. CDR3 DNA sequence: TGTGCCAGCAGTGAAAACGTTTGGGGGCTAAACAATCAGCCCCAGCATTTT. The V gene is TRBV2, the J gene TRBJ1-5; D perhaps matches TRBD1 (6 bases). The length of the CDR3 is 17 residues. CDR1 and CDR2 from the germline V gene are SNHLY and FYNNEI. V was shortened by 2 bases and J by 3 bases, with 17 bases between the two germline ends. Supplemented by reference TRBV2 and TRBJ1-5, the full variable domain reads EPEVTQTPSHQVTQMGQEVILRCVPISNHLYFYWYRQILGQKVEFLVSFYNNEISEKSEIFDDQFSVERPDGSNFTLKIRSTKLEDSAMYFCASSENVWGLNNQPQHFGDGTRLSIL.

This chain joins TRBV13 and TRBJ2-3, with D perhaps TRBD2 (5 bases). The V gene lost 2 bases and the J gene lost 6 bases, with 9 bases spanning the gap. The CDR3 extends over 13 amino acids. Germline V CDR1 and CDR2: PRHDT, FYEKMQ (reference sequence). CDR3 sequence (DNA): TGTGCCAGCAGCTTAAACCGGGGTGATACGCAGTATTTT. Its translation: CASSLNRGDTQYF.

The V gene is TRBV2, the J gene TRBJ1-2, with D unresolved. Germline V lookup: CDR1 SNHLY, CDR2 FYNNEI. V shed 6 bases and J shed 4 bases, with 6 bases lying between them. The CDR3 is 11 residues long. This chain's CDR3 is CASSHSYGYTF. In DNA, the CDR3 is TGTGCCAGCAGCCACAGCTATGGCTACACCTTC.

The CDR3 sequence: CASSIGTSVYEQYF. The CDR3 coding sequence is TGTGCCAGCTCCATTGGGACTTCGGTCTACGAGCAGTACTTC. The chain recombines TRBV18 with TRBJ2-7, with D perhaps TRBD2 (6 bases). Per the germline V gene, CDR1 is KGHSH and CDR2 is LQKENI. The ends were cut back, 6 bases at V and 3 bases at J, with 15 bases in the middle. The CDR3 is 14 residues long. The full variable domain, completed using reference TRBV18 and TRBJ2-7, is NAGVMQNPRHLVRRRGQEARLRCSPMKGHSHVYWYRQLPEEGLKFMVYLQKENIIDESGMPKERFSAEFPKEGPSILRIQQVVRGDSAAYFCASSIGTSVYEQYFGPGTRLTVT.

This chain connects TRBV6-5 to TRBJ2-6; 10 bases map to TRBD1. Trimming at V came to 6 bases and at J to 2 bases, leaving 1 base not matched to a gene. Germline CDR1 MNHEY, CDR2 SVGAGI. The CDR3 is 15 amino acids. The CDR3 sequence: CASRTGGAGANVLTF. CDR3 sequence (DNA): TGTGCCAGCAGGACAGGGGGCGCTGGGGCCAACGTCCTGACTTTC.